These 10 T cell receptor beta chains originate from one sample sequenced in a study of blood T cell repertoires in COVID-19. Profiling relied on immunoSEQ multiplex PCR, and the TCRdb table lists in-frame clones only, not all of them. The sample contains roughly 150,000 clones, 70% to 80% of which appear only once. The sequencing sample was made of PBMCs or T cells enriched from blood (not recorded which). These receptors were obtained from a woman aged 70-85 years in a cohort exposed to, infected with or recovered from COVID-19 (not recorded which).

V is TRBV27 and J is TRBJ1-2; TRBD1 matches at 9 bases. V lost 7 bases and J lost 6; bases outside the gene matches: 6. Germline loops: CDR1 MNHEY, CDR2 SMNVEV (reference sequence). The CDR3 length is 13 residues. CDR3 in amino acids: CASKPGDRDGYTF. The CDR3 nucleotides read TGTGCCAGCAAGCCGGGGGACAGGGATGGCTACACCTTC.

The chain carries TRBV27 and TRBJ1-3, with D unclear. This CDR3 comprises 14 residues. From germline, CDR1 is MNHEY and CDR2 SMNVEV (reference sequence). The germline V and J ends were trimmed by 5 bases and 0 bases, with 8 bases remaining between them. The CDR3 loop is CASSRESSGNTIYF. The CDR3 DNA is TGTGCCAGCAGTCGCGAGAGCTCTGGAAACACCATATATTTT.

The chain couples TRBV19 to TRBJ1-1; 9 bases match TRBD1. V lost 5 bases and J lost 2; bases outside the gene matches: 9. The length of the CDR3 is 16 residues. The germline V gene has CDR1 LNHDA and CDR2 SQIVND (reference sequence). The CDR3 region is CASSPFTGGVNTEAFF. As DNA, the CDR3 is TGTGCCAGTAGTCCCTTCACAGGGGGCGTAAACACTGAAGCTTTCTTT. Combining the CDR3 with reference TRBV19 and TRBJ1-1 gives the whole variable domain DGGITQSPKYLFRKEGQNVTLSCEQNLNHDAMYWYRQDPGQGLRLIYYSQIVNDFQKGDIAEGYSVSREKKESFPLTVTSAQKNPTAFYLCASSPFTGGVNTEAFFGQGTRLTVV.

V gene TRBV19 combines with J gene TRBJ1-6, with TRBD1 as a possible D gene (5 bases). V was trimmed by 11 bases and J by 10 bases, leaving 15 bases between them. Germline V gene lookup returns CDR1 LNHDA and CDR2 SQIVND (reference sequence). The CDR3 totals 12 residues. CDR3 loop: CAGGTAGSPLHF. DNA of the CDR3: TGTGCCGGGGGGACCGCAGGGTCACCCCTCCACTTT. Drawing the rest from reference TRBV19 and TRBJ1-6, the complete variable domain is DGGITQSPKYLFRKEGQNVTLSCEQNLNHDAMYWYRQDPGQGLRLIYYSQIVNDFQKGDIAEGYSVSREKKESFPLTVTSAQKNPTAFYLCAGGTAGSPLHFGNGTRLTVT.

This chain links TRBV6-5 with TRBJ2-7; 8 nucleotides align to TRBD1. CDR3 length: 14 residues. The ends lost 6 bases at V and 0 bases at J; junction bases unmatched: 4. Germline V CDR1 and CDR2: MNHEY, SVGAGI. In nucleotides, the CDR3 is TGTGCCAGCAGGCCACAGGGGGGCTCCTACGAGCAGTACTTC. It yields the protein CASRPQGGSYEQYF.

The chain joins TRBV7-8 to TRBJ1-1; perhaps TRBD1 as D (5 bases). V was clipped by 2 bases and J by 6 bases, with 13 bases between them. Germline V gives CDR1 SGHVS, CDR2 FQNEAQ. The CDR3 covers 14 residues. The CDR3 nucleotides are TGTGCCAGCAGCTTAAGGTCAGGGCCCTCTGAAGCTTTCTTT. This codes for CASSLRSGPSEAFF.

This chain joins TRBV6-5 and TRBJ2-7; D may be TRBD1 (5 bases). CDR1 MNHEY and CDR2 SVGAGI come from the germline V gene. Trimming left V 6 bases short and J 4 bases short, with 16 bases between. The CDR3 length is 14 residues. Here the CDR3 reads CASSNQGRGYEQYF. As DNA, the CDR3 is TGTGCCAGCAGCAACCAGGGTCGCGGTTACGAGCAGTACTTC.

The chain joins TRBV5-1 to TRBJ2-1, with a possible D match to TRBD2 (5 bases). Germline V gene data show CDR1 as SGHRS and CDR2 as YFSETQ. Trimming pared 4 bases from V and 2 bases from J, leaving 13 bases between. The CDR3 has 15 residues. CDR3 in amino acids: CASSAWERPYNEQFF. For the CDR3, the DNA is TGCGCCAGCAGCGCCTGGGAGCGCCCCTACAATGAGCAGTTCTTC.

The chain carries TRBV9 and TRBJ2-1; D perhaps matches TRBD2 (5 bases). The V gene's germline CDR1 is SGDLS and CDR2 YYNGEE. The V and J ends lost 0 bases and 5 bases respectively, with 12 bases between them. The length of the CDR3 is 15 residues. Here the CDR3 DNA reads TGTGCCAGCAGCGTAGGGGTTACTAGAAACAATGAGCAGTTCTTC. This encodes CASSVGVTRNNEQFF. Full variable domain (missing parts from reference TRBV9 and TRBJ2-1): DSGVTQTPKHLITATGQRVTLRCSPRSGDLSVYWYQQSLDQGLQFLIQYYNGEERAKGNILERFSAQQFPDLHSELNLSSLELGDSALYFCASSVGVTRNNEQFFGPGTRLTVL.

V and J are TRBV10-3 and TRBJ1-6; TRBD1 matches 7 bases. CDR1 ENHRY and CDR2 SYGVKD come from the germline V gene. The J segment lost 8 bases and the V segment lost 0 bases, leaving 4 bases of the junction unmatched. The CDR3 runs to 15 residues. CDR3 in DNA: TGTGCCATCAGTGAGTCGACAGGGTTGGATTCACCCCTCCACTTT. This sequence encodes CAISESTGLDSPLHF.